The table lists the clone carrying this T cell receptor beta chain with a few counts. The antigen is undetermined. The entirety of the isolated RNA underwent reverse transcription, so expressed TCRB transcripts were sequenced. The method was immunoSEQ multiplex PCR; TCRdb's version includes in-frame clones alone and lacks a portion of them. Among hundreds of thousands of clones listed, about a tenth were seen once. The length of the CDR3 is 15 residues. Germline CDR1 reads SGHRS; CDR2 reads YFSETQ. Losses at the gene ends were 5 bases for V and 0 bases for J; bases not matched to a gene: 6. The data originate from a study of beta chain features in type 1 diabetes. Regarding the study as a whole: In all four CD4+ subsets, TCRB CDR3 length was significantly, moderately reduced in type 1 diabetes.

The chain recombines TRBV5-1 with TRBJ2-3; TRBD1 matches 7 bases. The sequenced sample consisted of central memory CD4+ T cells from blood. This TCR was recovered from a young man with type 1 diabetes. CDR3 coding DNA: TGCGCCAGCAGGCGTTCGGGACAGAGCACAGATACGCAGTATTTT. This translates into CASRRSGQSTDTQYF.